The 23 T cell receptor beta chains in this list originate from one sample, sequenced in a study of regulatory T cells in long-lasting Graves disease. Building of the TCR beta libraries involved iRepertoire HTBI primers and Arm-PCR of CDR3 regions. TCRdb processed the multiplex PCR reads anew with MiXCR; each CDR3 protein has one entry. The sample contains around 420,000 distinct CDR3 sequences, approximately 16% of which appear only once. As for time point: newly diagnosed GD, antithyroid drugs for less than 3 months. Generation of the TCR library employed RNA extracted from PBMCs. This sample was shared with a second study, whose subject was T cells in Graves' hyperthyroidism and ophthalmopathy.

Here the sequenced sample was peripheral blood mononuclear cells (PBMCs), taken at new diagnosis, from a patient treated with antithyroid drugs. The receptors were sampled from a woman aged 40 to 55 with Graves disease.

This clonotype was seen repeatedly, ten times or more. The genes are TRBV3-1 and TRBJ2-3; maybe TRBD2 (5 bases). V lost 4 bases to trimming and J lost 1 base, with 24 bases between them. This CDR3 spans 19 amino acids. Germline lookup yields CDR1 LGHDT and CDR2 YNNKEL (reference sequence). The CDR3 DNA follows: TGTGCCAGCAGCCTTTGGCCGGCGCGAGAGGGTCATGGCACAGATACGCAGTATTTT. It is translated as CASSLWPAREGHGTDTQYF.

The V call is TRBV3-1, the J call TRBJ1-1; the D gene is possibly TRBD1 (6 bases). Germline-derived CDR1 and CDR2 are LGHDT and YNNKEL (reference sequence). V lost 3 bases, J lost 1 base, and 12 bases lay in between. This CDR3 is built from 15 residues. The CDR3 DNA follows: TGTGCCAGCAGCCATCCCGGGACATCGAACACTGAAGCTTTCTTT. This encodes CASSHPGTSNTEAFF. Combining the CDR3 with reference TRBV3-1 and TRBJ1-1 gives the whole variable domain DTAVSQTPKYLVTQMGNDKSIKCEQNLGHDTMYWYKQDSKKFLKIMFSYNNKELIINETVPNRFSPKSPDKAHLNLHINSLELGDSAVYFCASSHPGTSNTEAFFGQGTRLTVV.

The chain carries TRBV2 and TRBJ1-1; perhaps TRBD1 as D (6 bases). CDR3 length: 14 residues. The germline V gene encodes CDR1 SNHLY and CDR2 FYNNEI. V was trimmed by 3 bases and J by 5 bases, leaving 13 bases between them. CDR3 in DNA: TGTGCCAGCAGTGATAGAGGGGGAGGGACTGAAGCTTTCTTT. Protein: CASSDRGGGTEAFF.

This clonotype was detected many times. The rearrangement uses TRBV6-2 or TRBV6-3 and TRBJ2-1, with 10 nucleotides matching TRBD2. The CDR3 has 16 amino acids. Germline V gives CDR1 MNHEY, CDR2 SVGEGT. V was clipped by 7 bases and J by 0 bases; unmatched bases: 6. The CDR3 is CASKPSGRGSYNEQFF. For the CDR3, the DNA is TGTGCCAGCAAACCCAGCGGGAGGGGCTCCTACAATGAGCAGTTCTTC.

This clonotype has a count of ten or more. V is TRBV6-1 and J is TRBJ2-7, with D tentatively TRBD1 (6 bases). Trimming took 5 bases from V and 0 from J, leaving 17 bases between them. CDR3 length equals 16 residues. CDR1 is MNHNS, CDR2 SASEGT, per germline. Written as DNA, the CDR3 is TGTGCCAGCAGTAAAACCACAGGGACAAACTCCTACGAGCAGTACTTC. Amino acid sequence: CASSKTTGTNSYEQYF.

This rearrangement joins TRBV9 to TRBJ2-1; the D gene is possibly TRBD2 (5 bases). The germline gives CDR1 SGDLS, CDR2 YYNGEE. The V and J ends lost 7 bases and 7 bases respectively, with 15 bases between them. The CDR3 spans 13 residues. The CDR3 loop reads CASRGLDGNEQFF. CDR3 DNA sequence: TGTGCCAGCCGGGGTTTGGACGGGAATGAGCAGTTCTTC.

This clonotype was detected ten times or more. CDR3 in amino acids: CASSFLGQGFYEQYF. The DNA for the CDR3 is TGTGCCAGCAGTTTCCTGGGACAGGGGTTCTACGAGCAGTACTTC. This rearrangement joins TRBV6-2 or TRBV6-3 to TRBJ2-7; 10 positions match TRBD1. The V and J ends lost 4 bases and 3 bases, in that order; junction bases with no gene match: 6. The CDR3 extends over 15 amino acids. Germline assignment: CDR1 MNHEY and CDR2 SVGEGT.

At least ten counts were recorded for this clonotype. For the CDR3, the DNA is TGCAGTGCTAGATACCCCCCAGGCACTGAAGCTTTCTTT. Its protein product is CSARYPPGTEAFF. The chain recombines TRBV20-1 with TRBJ1-1; no clear D. The CDR3 is 13 residues long. Trimming took 2 bases from V and 4 from J, leaving 11 bases between them. The germline CDR1 and CDR2 sequences are DFQATT and SNEGSKA (reference sequence).

This clonotype came up many times. The chain recombines TRBV2 with TRBJ1-6, with D maybe TRBD1 (6 bases). CDR3 size: 14 residues. V gave up 5 bases and J gave up 7 bases, with 12 bases separating them. The germline CDR1 and CDR2 sequences are SNHLY and FYNNEI. CDR3 protein: CASSRNRANSPLHF. As DNA, the CDR3 is TGTGCCAGCAGTCGGAACAGGGCAAATTCACCCCTCCACTTT. The whole variable domain, filled in from reference TRBV2 and TRBJ1-6, reads EPEVTQTPSHQVTQMGQEVILRCVPISNHLYFYWYRQILGQKVEFLVSFYNNEISEKSEIFDDQFSVERPDGSNFTLKIRSTKLEDSAMYFCASSRNRANSPLHFGNGTRLTVT.

This clonotype was seen at least ten times. The chain joins TRBV28 to TRBJ2-7; TRBD2 matches at 11 bases. V lost 3 bases to trimming and J lost 6 bases; unmatched junction nucleotides: 1. The CDR3 has 13 residues. Germline CDR1 MDHEN, CDR2 SYDVKM. Here the CDR3 DNA reads TGTGCCAGCAGTTTCCTAGCGGGAGGCGAGCAGTACTTC. It translates to CASSFLAGGEQYF. Using reference TRBV28 and TRBJ2-7 for the parts outside the CDR3, the full variable domain is DVKVTQSSRYLVKRTGEKVFLECVQDMDHENMFWYRQDPGLGLRLIYFSYDVKMKEKGDIPEGYSVSREKKERFSLILESASTNQTSMYLCASSFLAGGEQYFGPGTRLTVT.

The rearrangement links TRBV7-8 to TRBJ2-2, with 13 positions matching TRBD2. The germline V gene encodes CDR1 SGHVS and CDR2 FQNEAQ. This CDR3 comprises 18 residues. The trim removed 5 bases at V and 5 bases at J, leaving 11 bases unmatched. The CDR3 bases are TGTGCCAGCAGCGCGTACCCGGGACTAGCGGGGCCTACCGGGGAGCTGTTTTTT. It is translated as CASSAYPGLAGPTGELFF.

This clonotype has only one observation. The rearrangement joins TRBV12-3 or TRBV12-4 to TRBJ1-5, with 9 nucleotides matching TRBD1. This CDR3 has 15 residues. Unmatched junction bases numbered 6, after V lost 3 bases and J lost 6 bases. The CDR3 protein is CASSFSLTGGQPQHF. The CDR3 coding sequence is TGTGCCAGCAGTTTTAGTCTGACAGGGGGTCAGCCCCAGCATTTT.

In this sample, this clonotype turned up many times. The CDR3 protein is CASSWDRSYEQYF. The CDR3 DNA follows: TGTGCCAGCAGTTGGGACAGGTCCTACGAGCAGTACTTC. The chain uses TRBV11-2 and TRBJ2-7; 8 bases match TRBD1. The length of the CDR3 is 13 residues. J gave up 1 base and V 6 bases, and 2 bases lay outside the gene matches. Germline V lookup: CDR1 SGHAT, CDR2 FQNNGV.

The table lists this clonotype with many counts. This rearrangement joins TRBV29-1 to TRBJ2-1; TRBD2 agrees at 12 bases. CDR3 size: 15 residues. CDR1 and CDR2 from the germline V gene are SQVTM and ANQGSEA. The V and J ends lost 3 bases and 9 bases, in that order; junction bases with no gene match: 9. The CDR3 here is CSVDPLAGGIGEQFF. DNA for the CDR3: TGCAGCGTTGACCCCCTAGCGGGAGGGATTGGTGAGCAGTTCTTC.

This clonotype was seen at least ten times. The rearrangement links TRBV28 to TRBJ1-2; 7 bases map to TRBD1. The trim removed 5 bases at V and 5 bases at J, leaving 14 bases unmatched. The germline V gene encodes CDR1 MDHEN and CDR2 SYDVKM. The CDR3 covers 16 residues. The CDR3 DNA is TGTGCCAGCAGTCCTTCCGCTTACACAGGGGCATATGGCTACACCTTC. Its translation is CASSPSAYTGAYGYTF.

This clonotype showed up just a few times. The V call is TRBV7-2, the J call TRBJ1-3, with unresolved D. This CDR3 has 15 amino acids. V was cut by 2 bases and J by 3 bases, with 11 bases left in between. CDR1 is SGHTA and CDR2 is FQGNSA in the germline V gene. CDR3 amino acids: CASSLLGGLGNTIYF. CDR3 DNA sequence: TGTGCCAGCAGCTTACTGGGAGGGCTTGGAAACACCATATATTTT.

This clonotype has at least ten counts. This sequence joins TRBV20-1 and TRBJ2-2, with 7 positions matching TRBD2. The CDR3 has 15 amino acids. With V trimmed by 3 bases and J by 6 bases, 10 bases remained unmatched. Germline lookup yields CDR1 DFQATT and CDR2 SNEGSKA (reference sequence). The CDR3 nucleotides are TGCAGTGCTAGTCCTAGCGGTACCTCGGCCGGGGAGCTGTTTTTT. Amino acids: CSASPSGTSAGELFF.

Comments on this clonotype: A read error may be the cause here, since a much bigger clone is one base away. The chain links TRBV6-2 or TRBV6-3 to TRBJ2-7, with 7 bases fitting TRBD1. Germline assignment: CDR1 MNHEY and CDR2 SVGEGT. The CDR3 loop spans 13 amino acids. The junction had 9 bases not matched to a gene; V was cut back by 6 bases and J by 7 bases. CDR3 sequence reads: CASSGDSYNEQYF. CDR3 coding DNA: TGTGCCAGCAGCGGGGACAGTTACAATGAGCAGTACTTC.

This clonotype has only a few counts. The chain couples TRBV19 to TRBJ2-1; 10 bases fit TRBD2. Germline CDR1 reads LNHDA; CDR2 reads SQIVND (reference sequence). The CDR3 runs to 16 residues. With 1 base clipped from V and 12 bases from J, the junction kept 12 bases outside the gene matches. CDR3 nucleotides: TGTGCCAGTAGTATAGGTCCTAGCGGGGGCACCCCGGTGCAGTTCTTC. Protein sequence: CASSIGPSGGTPVQFF.

Remarks on this clonotype: A read error may produce the germline difference seen at one junction end. J is TRBJ2-1 and V is TRBV7-3; the D gene is possibly TRBD2 (5 bases). The germline V gene has CDR1 SGHTA and CDR2 FQGTGA. CDR3 length: 15 amino acids. The CDR3 loop reads CASSRTRVSYNEQLF. DNA for the CDR3: TGTGCCAGCAGCCGCACTAGAGTCTCCTACAATGAGCAGCTCTTC.

This clonotype was seen at least ten times. The J gene is TRBJ2-2, the V gene TRBV11-2, with 8 bases lining up with TRBD1. CDR1 is SGHAT and CDR2 is FQNNGV in the germline V gene. This CDR3 spans 18 amino acids. The V and J ends lost 4 bases and 6 bases, in that order; junction bases with no gene match: 16. The CDR3 is CASSSGDVSRDRSGELFF. Written as DNA, the CDR3 is TGTGCCAGCAGCTCGGGTGATGTGTCTCGGGACAGGTCCGGGGAGCTGTTTTTT.

The chain employs TRBV7-9 and TRBJ1-1, with no clear D. V lost 5 bases, J lost 0 bases, and 13 bases lay in between. In germline, CDR1 is SEHNR, CDR2 FQNEAQ (reference sequence). This CDR3 is 15 amino acids long. The DNA of the CDR3 is TGTGCCAGCAGCCCAAAACGTAGCATGAACACTGAAGCTTTCTTT. The encoded protein is CASSPKRSMNTEAFF.

A note on this clonotype: Compared with germline, one end of the junction differs, possibly owing to a read error. This chain uses TRBV28 with TRBJ2-2, with D uncertain. Germline assignment: CDR1 MDHEN and CDR2 SYDVKM. The CDR3 runs to 14 residues. CDR3 sequence: CARSFFANTGELFF. The CDR3 DNA follows: TGTGCCCGCAGTTTTTTCGCGAACACCGGGGAGCTGTTTTTT.